This T cell receptor (beta chain) originates from a study of blood T cell repertoires in COVID-19. The overall study: Sites in the United States, Italy and Spain provided acute and convalescent COVID-19 samples.

Germline CDR1 is SGHRS and CDR2 is YFSETQ. V was trimmed by 4 bases and J by 1 base, leaving 9 bases between them. This CDR3 contains 14 residues. In the original analysis: How many nucleated cells were present was estimated from reference gene primer amplification. Here immunoSEQ multiplex PCR was the method, and the copy in TCRdb shows in-frame clones only, minus some. V and J calls and clone size follow that table, whereas D and trimming were derived from the DNA. Among around 370,000 clones listed, approximately 90% were seen once. With regard to this clone: The identical CDR3 is also encoded by other nucleotide sequences in the sample.

Participants' own reports of clinical history determined their cohort assignment. The chain has TRBV5-1 and TRBJ1-5; D uncertain. Sample: PBMCs or T cells enriched from blood (not recorded which). This sequence was found in a woman aged 18 to 35 who had recovered from COVID-19. The CDR3 region is CASSLSGSNQPQHF. In DNA form, the CDR3 reads TGCGCCAGCAGCCTGTCCGGGAGCAATCAGCCCCAGCATTTT.